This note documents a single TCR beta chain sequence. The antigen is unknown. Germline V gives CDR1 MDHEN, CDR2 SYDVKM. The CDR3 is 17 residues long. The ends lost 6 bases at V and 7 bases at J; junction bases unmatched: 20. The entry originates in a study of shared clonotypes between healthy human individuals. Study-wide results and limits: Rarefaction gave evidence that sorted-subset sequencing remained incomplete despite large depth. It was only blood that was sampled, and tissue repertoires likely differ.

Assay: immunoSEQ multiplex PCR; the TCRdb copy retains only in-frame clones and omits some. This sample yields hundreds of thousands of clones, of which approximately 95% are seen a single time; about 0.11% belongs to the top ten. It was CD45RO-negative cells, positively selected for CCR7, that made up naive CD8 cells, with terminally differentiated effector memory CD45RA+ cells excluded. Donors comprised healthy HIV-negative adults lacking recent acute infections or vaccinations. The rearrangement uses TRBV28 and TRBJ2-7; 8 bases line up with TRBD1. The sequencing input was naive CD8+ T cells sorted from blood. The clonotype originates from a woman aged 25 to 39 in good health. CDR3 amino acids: CASRPVLTTGASWEQYF. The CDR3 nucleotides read TGTGCCAGCAGACCCGTCCTGACGACAGGGGCCTCCTGGGAGCAGTACTTC. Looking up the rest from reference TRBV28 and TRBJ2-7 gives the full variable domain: DVKVTQSSRYLVKRTGEKVFLECVQDMDHENMFWYRQDPGLGLRLIYFSYDVKMKEKGDIPEGYSVSREKKERFSLILESASTNQTSMYLCASRPVLTTGASWEQYFGPGTRLTVT.